This T cell receptor (beta chain) was recovered during a study of T cell repertoires in cytomegalovirus infection. Looking at the study overall: Both CMV infection and a matching HLA type were indicated by public TCR beta signatures.

TCRdb called the reads again in MiXCR, with one record for every CDR3 protein. The repertoire has roughly 230,000 distinct CDR3 sequences, approximately 15% of them found once; the top ten carry more than 45%. The CDR3 totals 15 residues. V trimming: 2 bases; J trimming: 12 bases; junction bases outside the gene matches: 11. Germline CDR1 reads SEHNR; CDR2 reads FQNEAQ (reference sequence). This receptor was obtained from a human donor in good health (CMV status not recorded). Some clones in this sample may be carry-over from other donors' samples. Sequenced material: CD8+ T cells from PBMCs. The chain links TRBV7-9 to TRBJ1-4, with 8 bases that match TRBD1. The CDR3 nucleotides are TGTGCCAGCAGCTTACCTGACAGGGGCGCGCCCGAACTGTTTTTT. This sequence encodes CASSLPDRGAPELFF.